A single sample gave rise to the 22 T cell receptor beta chains below, sequenced in a study of blood T cells in healthy people across ages. Through a sample-barcoded 5' primer and a J-beta primer mix, a second PCR was run for about 6 to 12 cycles. TCRdb reprocessed the 5' RACE reads via MiXCR and lists one record per CDR3 protein. In the table there are about 1.5 million distinct CDR3 sequences, approximately 43% of which are singletons. The specimen sequenced was blood. The receptors derive from a young woman in good health.

V gene TRBV11-2 combines with J gene TRBJ1-1, with D uncertain. The V end lost 4 bases, the J end lost 0 bases, and 6 bases lay between the germline ends. The CDR3 totals 13 residues. Per germline, CDR1 SGHAT and CDR2 FQNNGV. The DNA of the CDR3 is TGTGCCAGCAGCTCGATGGTGAACACTGAAGCTTTCTTT. Protein product: CASSSMVNTEAFF.

This clonotype was seen at least ten times. The rearrangement links TRBV11-2 to TRBJ2-3; a possible D gene is TRBD2 (6 bases). The CDR3 has 14 amino acids. The ends were cut back, 6 bases at V and 5 bases at J, with 15 bases in the middle. CDR1 and CDR2 (germline): SGHAT, FQNNGV. The CDR3 bases are TGTGCCAGCAGGTTACTAGCCCCGAAAGATACGCAGTATTTT. It specifies CASRLLAPKDTQYF.

The chain joins TRBV27 to TRBJ2-3, with 10 positions matching TRBD2. CDR3 length: 18 amino acids. The germline V gene has CDR1 MNHEY and CDR2 SMNVEV (reference sequence). Unmatched junction bases numbered 12, after V lost 2 bases and J lost 4 bases. The CDR3 loop is CASSLNPGSLAGADTQYF. The CDR3 nucleotides are TGTGCCAGCAGTTTAAACCCGGGAAGTCTAGCGGGGGCAGATACGCAGTATTTT.

The rearrangement joins TRBV6-2 or TRBV6-3 to TRBJ2-4; the D is unclear. Trimming removed 3 bases from V and 0 bases from J, with 6 bases in between. Germline CDR1 MNHEY, CDR2 SVGEGT. The CDR3 is 14 residues long. CDR3 DNA sequence: TGTGCCAGCAGTTATAGGGCAGCCAAAAACATTCAGTACTTC. Its translation is CASSYRAAKNIQYF.

Only a few counts were recorded for this clonotype. V and J are TRBV6-2 or TRBV6-3 and TRBJ2-5, with 7 nucleotides matching TRBD2. The end of the DNA fits TRBJ2-7 better, so the J call may be wrong. Germline V CDR1 and CDR2: MNHEY, SVGEGT. The CDR3 contains 16 residues. The CDR3 loop is CASSYSIREVIYEQYF. CDR3 nucleotide sequence: TGTGCCAGCAGTTACTCGATACGGGAGGTGATCTACGAGCAGTACTTC.

This clonotype was recorded a few times. The chain is built from TRBV4-1 and TRBJ2-4, with 8 bases aligning to TRBD2. V shed 1 base and J 7 bases; nucleotides not matched to a gene: 9. The CDR3 loop spans 16 amino acids. CDR1 is MGHRA, CDR2 YSYEKL, per germline. The CDR3: CASSQAAGGALNIQYF. The CDR3 DNA reads TGCGCCAGCAGCCAAGCTGCCGGGGGGGCCCTGAACATTCAGTACTTC.

The chain recombines TRBV7-9 with TRBJ1-1; possible D gene TRBD1, 5 bases. The CDR3 consists of 15 residues. The germline gives CDR1 SEHNR, CDR2 FQNEAQ (reference sequence). V was clipped by 6 bases and J by 0 bases, with 14 bases between them. The CDR3 DNA is TGTGCCAGCAGTAGAGTGGGGACCATGAACACTGAAGCTTTCTTT. Encoded protein: CASSRVGTMNTEAFF.

Many counts were recorded for this clonotype. J is TRBJ2-1 and V is TRBV29-1, with a tentative D call TRBD2 (6 bases). The germline gives CDR1 SQVTM, CDR2 ANQGSEA. This CDR3 has 13 residues. Trimming took 6 bases from V and 6 from J, leaving 15 bases between them. Here the CDR3 reads CSVRGRQSNEQFF. In nucleotides, the CDR3 is TGCAGCGTGCGTGGGAGGCAATCCAATGAGCAGTTCTTC.

The V gene is TRBV12-3 or TRBV12-4, the J gene TRBJ2-3; 7 nucleotides line up with TRBD2. Losses at the gene ends were 1 base for V and 2 bases for J; bases not matched to a gene: 3. The CDR3 has 15 amino acids. The CDR3 coding sequence is TGTGCCAGCAGTTTAGAGCGGGGCAACACAGATACGCAGTATTTT. It yields the protein CASSLERGNTDTQYF.

This clonotype came up a few times. This rearrangement joins TRBV27 to TRBJ2-7, with D unclear. Germline values: CDR1 MNHEY, CDR2 SMNVEV (reference sequence). The CDR3 runs 14 residues. Trimming stripped 9 bases from V and 3 bases from J, with 18 bases between. This CDR3 is CARGIGPTVYEQYF. The CDR3, as DNA: TGTGCCAGGGGTATCGGACCGACCGTCTACGAGCAGTACTTC.

This clonotype appeared a few times. This sequence joins TRBV12-3 or TRBV12-4 and TRBJ1-5; no clear D gene. The CDR3 is 14 residues long. Trimming took off 3 bases at V and 4 bases at J, with 10 bases between the two ends. Here the CDR3 reads CASSFSRTNQPQHF. The CDR3 bases are TGTGCCAGCAGTTTCAGCAGGACTAATCAGCCCCAGCATTTT.

The J gene is TRBJ2-3, the V gene TRBV18; 10 bases fit TRBD2. The CDR3 has 17 amino acids. The germline V gene encodes CDR1 KGHSH and CDR2 LQKENI. Germline trimming cut 4 bases from V and 1 base from J; bases unmatched to any gene: 8. The CDR3 loop reads CASSRRGTSEGTDTQYF. CDR3 bases: TGTGCCAGCTCACGACGTGGGACTAGCGAAGGCACAGATACGCAGTATTTT.

V is TRBV4-3 and J is TRBJ2-3, with 11 bases lining up with TRBD2. The CDR3 runs 20 residues. V was clipped by 0 bases and J by 2 bases; unmatched bases: 13. CDR1 LGHNA and CDR2 YSLEER come from the germline V gene. In DNA, the CDR3 is TGCGCCAGCAGCCAAGATTGGGGCCCGGGACTAGCGGACCCCACAGATACGCAGTATTTT. It translates to CASSQDWGPGLADPTDTQYF.

The chain couples TRBV6-1 to TRBJ1-1; TRBD1 is a possible D gene (5 bases). Germline lookup yields CDR1 MNHNS and CDR2 SASEGT. V lost 2 bases to trimming and J lost 8 bases, with 6 bases between them. CDR3 size: 11 residues. CDR3 loop: CASSEWGEAFF. In nucleotides, the CDR3 is TGTGCCAGCAGTGAATGGGGCGAAGCTTTCTTT.

The chain carries TRBV20-1 and TRBJ2-5; tentatively, D is TRBD2 (5 bases). This CDR3 region has 13 residues. In germline, CDR1 is DFQATT, CDR2 SNEGSKA (reference sequence). The germline V and J ends were trimmed by 5 bases and 5 bases, with 15 bases remaining between them. The CDR3 DNA sequence: TGCAGTGCTCCCCGGGGATTTAAGGAGACCCAGTACTTC. It is translated as CSAPRGFKETQYF.

The chain carries TRBV24-1 and TRBJ2-1; D gene unclear. The end of the DNA fits TRBJ2-7 better, so the J call may be wrong. The length of the CDR3 is 15 residues. CDR1 and CDR2 (germline): KGHDR, SFDVKD. The CDR3 region is CATSDSARSYNEQYF. The DNA of the CDR3 is TGTGCCACCAGTGATTCTGCCCGGTCCTACAATGAGCAGTACTTC.

V gene TRBV27 combines with J gene TRBJ2-1; 9 bases are shared with TRBD2. The CDR3 length is 18 residues. The trim removed 3 bases at V and 0 bases at J, leaving 9 bases unmatched. Germline lookup yields CDR1 MNHEY and CDR2 SMNVEV (reference sequence). The CDR3 here is CASSLRLAGRSSYNEQFF. For the CDR3, the DNA is TGTGCCAGCAGTTTGAGGCTAGCGGGACGAAGCTCCTACAATGAGCAGTTCTTC.

The rearrangement uses TRBV7-2 and TRBJ1-1; no clear D gene. CDR1 is SGHTA and CDR2 is FQGNSA in the germline V gene. The length of the CDR3 is 13 residues. The V and J ends lost 0 bases and 10 bases respectively, with 12 bases between them. CDR3 loop: CASSLARTTRAFF. The CDR3 DNA reads TGTGCCAGCAGCTTAGCGCGGACGACACGAGCTTTCTTT.

This clonotype was detected only a few times. The chain has TRBV6-2 or TRBV6-3 and TRBJ1-1, with 7 nucleotides matching TRBD1. The germline gives CDR1 MNHEY, CDR2 SVGEGT. The CDR3 sequence is 14 residues long. Trimming at V came to 3 bases and at J to 3 bases, leaving 4 bases not matched to a gene. The CDR3 reads CASSYGTDYTEAFF. The DNA of the CDR3 is TGTGCCAGCAGTTATGGGACAGACTACACTGAAGCTTTCTTT.

The chain combines TRBV9 with TRBJ1-6, with 12 bases identical to TRBD1. The CDR3 is 18 amino acids. The trim removed 3 bases at V and 9 bases at J, leaving 13 bases unmatched. The V gene's germline CDR1 is SGDLS and CDR2 YYNGEE. The CDR3 protein is CASSAGQGANPDISPLHF. The CDR3, as DNA: TGTGCCAGCAGCGCGGGACAGGGGGCCAACCCAGATATTTCACCCCTCCACTTT.

As regards this clonotype: The junction does not match germline at one end; this may be a read error. V is TRBV4-3 and J is TRBJ1-6; D ambiguous. This CDR3 contains 14 residues. CDR1 and CDR2 (germline): LGHNA, YSLEER. The CDR3 coding sequence is TGCACCAGCAGCCATACACTAACCGAGGCGCCCCTCCACTTT. Translated: CTSSHTLTEAPLHF.

This chain uses TRBV7-2 with TRBJ2-7; D is unclear. Germline CDR1 reads SGHTA; CDR2 reads FQGNSA. CDR3 length: 13 residues. The germline V and J ends were trimmed by 5 bases and 3 bases, with 11 bases remaining between them. CDR3 nucleotide sequence: TGTGCCAGCAGCGTAAACGTGAACTACGAGCAGTACTTC. Amino acids: CASSVNVNYEQYF.